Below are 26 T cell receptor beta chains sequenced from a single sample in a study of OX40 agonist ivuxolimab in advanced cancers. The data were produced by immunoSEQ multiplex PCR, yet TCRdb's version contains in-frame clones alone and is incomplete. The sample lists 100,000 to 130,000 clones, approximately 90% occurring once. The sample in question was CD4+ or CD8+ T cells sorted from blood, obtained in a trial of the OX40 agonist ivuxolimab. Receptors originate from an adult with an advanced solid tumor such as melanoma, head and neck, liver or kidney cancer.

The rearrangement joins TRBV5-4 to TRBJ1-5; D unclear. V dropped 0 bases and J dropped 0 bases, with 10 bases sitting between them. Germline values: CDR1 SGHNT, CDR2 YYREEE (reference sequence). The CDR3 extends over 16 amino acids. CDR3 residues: CASSLVPGDSNQPQHF. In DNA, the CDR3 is TGTGCCAGCAGCTTGGTTCCAGGCGATAGCAATCAGCCCCAGCATTTT.

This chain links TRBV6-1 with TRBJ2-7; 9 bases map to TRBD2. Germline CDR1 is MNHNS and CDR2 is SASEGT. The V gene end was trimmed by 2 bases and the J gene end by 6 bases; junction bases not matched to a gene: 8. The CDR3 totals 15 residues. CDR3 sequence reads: CASSENDSGRPEQYF. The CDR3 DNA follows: TGTGCCAGCAGTGAAAATGATAGCGGGAGACCCGAGCAGTACTTC.

CDR3 region: CASSPGRGETNYGYTF. For the CDR3, the DNA is TGTGCCAGCTCACCAGGGCGGGGAGAGACTAACTATGGCTACACCTTC. The chain couples TRBV18 to TRBJ1-2; D is unresolved. CDR3 size: 16 residues. CDR1 and CDR2 from the germline V gene are KGHSH and LQKENI. The V and J ends lost 2 bases and 0 bases respectively, with 13 bases between them.

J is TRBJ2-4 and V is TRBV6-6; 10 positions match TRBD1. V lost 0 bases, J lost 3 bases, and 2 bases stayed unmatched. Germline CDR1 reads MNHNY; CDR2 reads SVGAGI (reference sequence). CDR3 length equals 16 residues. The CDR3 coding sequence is TGTGCCAGCAGTTACTCAGGACAGGGGGACAAAAACATTCAGTACTTC. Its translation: CASSYSGQGDKNIQYF.

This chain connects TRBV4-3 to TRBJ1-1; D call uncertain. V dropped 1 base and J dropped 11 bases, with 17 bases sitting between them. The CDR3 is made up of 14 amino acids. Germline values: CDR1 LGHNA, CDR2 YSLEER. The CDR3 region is CASSQVSGSLKAFF. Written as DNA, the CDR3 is TGCGCCAGCAGCCAAGTCTCCGGCTCCTTAAAGGCTTTCTTT.

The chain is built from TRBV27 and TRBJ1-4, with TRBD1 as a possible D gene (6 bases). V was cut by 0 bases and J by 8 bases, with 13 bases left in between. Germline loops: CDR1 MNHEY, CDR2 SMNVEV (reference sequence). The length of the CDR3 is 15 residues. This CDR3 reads CASSLSEGEIEKLFF. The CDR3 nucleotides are TGTGCCAGCAGTTTATCGGAGGGGGAGATCGAAAAACTGTTTTTT. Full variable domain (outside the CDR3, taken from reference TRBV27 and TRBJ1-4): EAQVTQNPRYLITVTGKKLTVTCSQNMNHEYMSWYRQDPGLGLRQIYYSMNVEVTDKGDVPEGYKVSRKEKRNFPLILESPSPNQTSLYFCASSLSEGEIEKLFFGSGTQLSVL.

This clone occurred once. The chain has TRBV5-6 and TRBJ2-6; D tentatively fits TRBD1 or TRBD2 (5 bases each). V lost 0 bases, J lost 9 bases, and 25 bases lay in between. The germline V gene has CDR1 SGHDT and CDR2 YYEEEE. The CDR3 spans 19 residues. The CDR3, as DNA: TGTGCCAGCAGCTTGGAGGGCCCTCCCGGACTCTGGGGCGTCAACGTCCTGACTTTC. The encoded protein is CASSLEGPPGLWGVNVLTF.

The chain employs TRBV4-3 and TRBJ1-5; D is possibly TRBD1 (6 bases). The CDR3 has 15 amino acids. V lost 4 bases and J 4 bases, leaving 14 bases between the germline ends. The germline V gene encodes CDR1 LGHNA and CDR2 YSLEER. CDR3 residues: CASSPSTGTNQPQHF. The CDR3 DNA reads TGCGCCAGCAGCCCTTCGACAGGTACGAATCAGCCCCAGCATTTT.

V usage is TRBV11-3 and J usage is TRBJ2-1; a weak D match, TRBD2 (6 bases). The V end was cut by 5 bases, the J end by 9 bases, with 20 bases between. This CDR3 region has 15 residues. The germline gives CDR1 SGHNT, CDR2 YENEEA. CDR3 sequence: CASSPRAGPLGEQFF. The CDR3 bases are TGTGCCAGCAGCCCACGAGCGGGTCCGTTGGGTGAGCAGTTCTTC.

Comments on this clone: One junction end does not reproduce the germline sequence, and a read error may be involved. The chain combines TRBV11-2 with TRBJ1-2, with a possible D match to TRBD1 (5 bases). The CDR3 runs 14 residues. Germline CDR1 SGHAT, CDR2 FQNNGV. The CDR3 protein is CASSFRDGNYGYTF. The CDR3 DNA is TGCGCCAGCAGCTTCCGGGACGGCAACTATGGCTACACCTTC.

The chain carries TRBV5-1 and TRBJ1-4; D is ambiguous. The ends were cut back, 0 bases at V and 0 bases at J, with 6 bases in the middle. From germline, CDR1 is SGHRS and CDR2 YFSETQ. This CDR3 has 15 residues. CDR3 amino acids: CASSLAGATNEKLFF. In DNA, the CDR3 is TGCGCCAGCAGCTTGGCCGGGGCAACTAATGAAAAACTGTTTTTT.

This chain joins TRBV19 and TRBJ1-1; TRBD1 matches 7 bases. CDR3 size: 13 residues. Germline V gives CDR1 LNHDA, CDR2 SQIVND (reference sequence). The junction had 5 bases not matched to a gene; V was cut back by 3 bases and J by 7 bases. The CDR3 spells CASSMTGFIEAFF. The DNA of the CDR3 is TGTGCCAGTAGTATGACAGGGTTCATTGAAGCTTTCTTT.

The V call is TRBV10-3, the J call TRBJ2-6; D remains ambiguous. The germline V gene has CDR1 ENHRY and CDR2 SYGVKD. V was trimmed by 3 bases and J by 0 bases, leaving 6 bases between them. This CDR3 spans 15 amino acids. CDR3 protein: CAISDSHSGANVLTF. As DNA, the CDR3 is TGTGCCATCAGTGACTCCCACTCTGGGGCCAACGTCCTGACTTTC.

CDR3 bases: TGTGCCAGCTCAGGTACACAGGTCCTGAACACTGAAGCTTTCTTT. Protein sequence: CASSGTQVLNTEAFF. This sequence joins TRBV18 and TRBJ1-1, with a possible D match to TRBD1 (5 bases). The length of the CDR3 is 15 residues. CDR1 is KGHSH, CDR2 LQKENI, per germline. The ends were cut back, 5 bases at V and 0 bases at J, with 13 bases in the middle.

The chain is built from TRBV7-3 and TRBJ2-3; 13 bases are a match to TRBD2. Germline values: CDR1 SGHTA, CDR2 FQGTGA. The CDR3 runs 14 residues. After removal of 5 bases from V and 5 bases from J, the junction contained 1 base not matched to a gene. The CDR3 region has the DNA TGTGCCAGCAGCGGACTAGCGGGAGTAGATACGCAGTATTTT. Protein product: CASSGLAGVDTQYF.

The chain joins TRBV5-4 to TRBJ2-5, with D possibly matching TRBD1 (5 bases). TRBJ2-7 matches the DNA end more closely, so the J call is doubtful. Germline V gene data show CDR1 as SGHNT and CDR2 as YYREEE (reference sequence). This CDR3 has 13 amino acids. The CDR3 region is CASRGQGNNEQYF. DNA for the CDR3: TGTGCCAGCAGAGGGCAGGGAAATAACGAGCAGTACTTC.

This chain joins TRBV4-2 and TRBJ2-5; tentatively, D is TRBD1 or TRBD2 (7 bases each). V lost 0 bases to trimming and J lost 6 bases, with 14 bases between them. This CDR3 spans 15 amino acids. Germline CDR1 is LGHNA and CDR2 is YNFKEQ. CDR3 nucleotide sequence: TGTGCCAGCAGCCAAGATGGCAGGGGGGGACAGACCCAGTACTTC. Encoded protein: CASSQDGRGGQTQYF.

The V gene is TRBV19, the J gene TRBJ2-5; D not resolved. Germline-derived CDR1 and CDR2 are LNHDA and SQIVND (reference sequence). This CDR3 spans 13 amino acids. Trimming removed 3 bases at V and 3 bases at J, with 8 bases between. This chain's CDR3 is CASSIVRKETQYF. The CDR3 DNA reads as TGTGCCAGTAGTATTGTTCGGAAAGAGACCCAGTACTTC.

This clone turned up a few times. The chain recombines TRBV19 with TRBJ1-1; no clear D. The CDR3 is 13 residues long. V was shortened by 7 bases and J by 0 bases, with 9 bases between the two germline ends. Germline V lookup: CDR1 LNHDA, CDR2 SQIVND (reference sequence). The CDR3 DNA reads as TGTGCCAGTAACGGGCAGATGAACACTGAAGCTTTCTTT. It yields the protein CASNGQMNTEAFF.

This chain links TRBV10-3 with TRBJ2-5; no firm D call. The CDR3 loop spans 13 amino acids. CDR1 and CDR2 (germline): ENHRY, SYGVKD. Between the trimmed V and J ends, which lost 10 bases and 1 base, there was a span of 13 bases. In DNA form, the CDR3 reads TGTGCCACCCAAGTACTGGGCCAAGAGACCCAGTACTTC. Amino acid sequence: CATQVLGQETQYF.

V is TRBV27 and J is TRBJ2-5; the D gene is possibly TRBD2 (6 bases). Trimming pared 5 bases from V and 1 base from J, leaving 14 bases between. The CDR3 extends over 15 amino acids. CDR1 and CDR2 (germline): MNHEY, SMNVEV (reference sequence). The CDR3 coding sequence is TGTGCCAGCAGTGTGGGGGGTGCCCCCCAAGAGACCCAGTACTTC. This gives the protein CASSVGGAPQETQYF.

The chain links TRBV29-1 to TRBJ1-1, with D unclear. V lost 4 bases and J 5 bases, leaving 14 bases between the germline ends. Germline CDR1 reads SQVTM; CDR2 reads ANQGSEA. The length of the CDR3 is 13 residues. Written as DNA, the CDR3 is TGCAGCGTTGCGGGAGAGTCGGGAACTGAAGCTTTCTTT. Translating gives CSVAGESGTEAFF.

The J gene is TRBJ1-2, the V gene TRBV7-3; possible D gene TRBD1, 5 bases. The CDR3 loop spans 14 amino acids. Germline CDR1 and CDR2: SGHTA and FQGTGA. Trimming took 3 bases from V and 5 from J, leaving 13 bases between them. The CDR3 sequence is CASSFSQDRYGYTF. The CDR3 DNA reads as TGTGCCAGCAGCTTCTCACAGGACCGATATGGCTACACCTTC.

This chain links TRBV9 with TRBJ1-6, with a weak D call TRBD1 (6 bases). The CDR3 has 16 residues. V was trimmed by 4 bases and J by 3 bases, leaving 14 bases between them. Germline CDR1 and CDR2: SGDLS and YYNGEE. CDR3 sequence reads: CASSLRDTDYNSPLHF. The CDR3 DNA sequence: TGTGCCAGCAGCCTCAGGGACACCGACTATAATTCACCCCTCCACTTT.

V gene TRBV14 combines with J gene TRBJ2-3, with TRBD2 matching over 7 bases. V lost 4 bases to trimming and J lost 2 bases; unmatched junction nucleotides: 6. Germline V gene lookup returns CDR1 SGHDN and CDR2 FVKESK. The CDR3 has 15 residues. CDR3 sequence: CASSLSGFPTDTQYF. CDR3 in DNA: TGTGCCAGCAGCCTTAGCGGGTTCCCCACAGATACGCAGTATTTT.

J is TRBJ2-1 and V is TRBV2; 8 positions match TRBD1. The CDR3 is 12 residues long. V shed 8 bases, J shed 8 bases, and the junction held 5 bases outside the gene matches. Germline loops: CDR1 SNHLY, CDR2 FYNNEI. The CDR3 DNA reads TGTGCCAGCCAGACAGGGGAGGATGAGCAGTTCTTC. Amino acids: CASQTGEDEQFF. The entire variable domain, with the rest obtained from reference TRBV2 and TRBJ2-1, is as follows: EPEVTQTPSHQVTQMGQEVILRCVPISNHLYFYWYRQILGQKVEFLVSFYNNEISEKSEIFDDQFSVERPDGSNFTLKIRSTKLEDSAMYFCASQTGEDEQFFGPGTRLTVL.